The clone carrying this TCR beta chain was observed a handful of times. V was cut by 1 base and J by 3 bases, with 15 bases left in between. This CDR3 region has 16 residues. Germline-derived CDR1 and CDR2 are WNHNN and SYGVQD (reference sequence). TCRdb re-derived calls from the 5' RACE reads in MiXCR, one entry per CDR3 protein. The table has tens of thousands of distinct CDR3 sequences, over 6% seen once. This sample is drawn from a study of spatial heterogeneity in lung cancer. Whole-study context: Detection consistently captured more beta-chain sequences than alpha-chain sequences.

Time point of the sample: sample taken at primary tumor resection. The receptor's source is a male donor with early-stage non-small cell lung cancer. This material consisted of PBMCs, taken at surgery. V gene TRBV10-1 combines with J gene TRBJ1-1; TRBD1 might be the D (6 bases). The CDR3 loop reads CASSEYRGRMDTEAFF. CDR3 nucleotide sequence: TGCGCCAGCAGTGAGTACCGGGGGCGTATGGACACTGAAGCTTTCTTT.